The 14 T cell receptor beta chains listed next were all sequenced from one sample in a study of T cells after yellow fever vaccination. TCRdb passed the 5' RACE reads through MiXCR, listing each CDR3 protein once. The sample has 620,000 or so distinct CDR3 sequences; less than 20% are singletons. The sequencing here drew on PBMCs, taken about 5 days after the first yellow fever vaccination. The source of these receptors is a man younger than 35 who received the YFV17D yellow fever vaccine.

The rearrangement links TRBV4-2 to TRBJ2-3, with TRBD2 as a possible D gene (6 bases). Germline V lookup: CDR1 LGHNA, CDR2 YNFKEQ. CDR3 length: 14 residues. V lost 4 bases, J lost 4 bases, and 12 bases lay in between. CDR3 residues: CASSPEEGADTQYF. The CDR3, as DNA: TGTGCCAGCAGCCCAGAGGAGGGCGCAGATACGCAGTATTTT.

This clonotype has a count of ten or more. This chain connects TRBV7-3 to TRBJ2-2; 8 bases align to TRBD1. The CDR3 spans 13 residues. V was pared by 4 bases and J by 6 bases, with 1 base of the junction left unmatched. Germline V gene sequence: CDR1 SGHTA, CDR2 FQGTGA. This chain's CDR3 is CASSSTGAGELFF. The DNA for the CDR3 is TGTGCCAGCAGCTCGACAGGGGCCGGGGAGCTGTTTTTT.

The chain's CDR3 is CASRQGAYTGELFF. The CDR3 coding sequence is TGTGCCAGCAGACAGGGGGCATACACCGGGGAGCTGTTTTTT. The chain uses TRBV25-1 and TRBJ2-2; 9 bases align to TRBD1. CDR3 size: 14 residues. The trim removed 6 bases at V and 3 bases at J, leaving 2 bases unmatched. Germline CDR1 is MGHDK and CDR2 is SYGVNS.

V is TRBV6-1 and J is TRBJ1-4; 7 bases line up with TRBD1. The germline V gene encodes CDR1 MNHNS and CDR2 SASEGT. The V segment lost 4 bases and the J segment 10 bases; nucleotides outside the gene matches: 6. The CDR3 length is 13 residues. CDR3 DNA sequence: TGTGCCAGCAGTGCTACAGGGGTGGGAAAACTGTTTTTT. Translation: CASSATGVGKLFF.

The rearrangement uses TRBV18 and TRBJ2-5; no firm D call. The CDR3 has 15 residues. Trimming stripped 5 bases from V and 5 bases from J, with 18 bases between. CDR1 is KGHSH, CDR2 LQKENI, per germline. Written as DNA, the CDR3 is TGTGCCAGCTCAATCGACTCCCTAGGGTTGGAGACCCAGTACTTC. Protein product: CASSIDSLGLETQYF.

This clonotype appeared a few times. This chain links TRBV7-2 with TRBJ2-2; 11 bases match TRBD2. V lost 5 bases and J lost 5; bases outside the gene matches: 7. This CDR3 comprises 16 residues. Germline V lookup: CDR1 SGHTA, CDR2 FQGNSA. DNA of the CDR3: TGTGCCAGCAGCCCCTTAGCGGGGGGGCGGACCGGGGAGCTGTTTTTT. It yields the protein CASSPLAGGRTGELFF.

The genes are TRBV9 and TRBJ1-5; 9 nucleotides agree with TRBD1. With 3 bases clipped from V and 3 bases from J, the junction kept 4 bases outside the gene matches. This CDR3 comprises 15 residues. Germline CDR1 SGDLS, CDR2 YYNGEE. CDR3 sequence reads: CASSAGTGSNQPQHF. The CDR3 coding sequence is TGTGCCAGCAGCGCCGGGACAGGGTCCAATCAGCCCCAGCATTTT. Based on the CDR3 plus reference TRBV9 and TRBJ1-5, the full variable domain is DSGVTQTPKHLITATGQRVTLRCSPRSGDLSVYWYQQSLDQGLQFLIQYYNGEERAKGNILERFSAQQFPDLHSELNLSSLELGDSALYFCASSAGTGSNQPQHFGDGTRLSIL.

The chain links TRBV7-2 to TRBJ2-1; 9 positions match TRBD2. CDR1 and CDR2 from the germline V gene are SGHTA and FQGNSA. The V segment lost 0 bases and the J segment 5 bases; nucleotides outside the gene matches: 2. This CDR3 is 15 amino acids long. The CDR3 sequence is CASSLAIAGDNEQFF. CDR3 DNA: TGTGCCAGCAGCTTAGCCATAGCGGGGGACAATGAGCAGTTCTTC.

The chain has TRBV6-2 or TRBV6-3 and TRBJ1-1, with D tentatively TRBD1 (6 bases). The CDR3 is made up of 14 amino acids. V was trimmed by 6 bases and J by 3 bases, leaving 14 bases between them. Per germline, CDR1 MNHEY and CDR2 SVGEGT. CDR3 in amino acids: CASRLTGWDTEAFF. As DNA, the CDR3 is TGTGCCAGCAGGCTCACAGGGTGGGACACTGAAGCTTTCTTT.

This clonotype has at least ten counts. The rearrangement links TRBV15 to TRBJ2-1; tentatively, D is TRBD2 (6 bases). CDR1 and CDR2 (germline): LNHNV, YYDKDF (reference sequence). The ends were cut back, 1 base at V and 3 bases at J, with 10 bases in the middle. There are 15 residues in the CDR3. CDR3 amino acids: CATSRGREVYNEQFF. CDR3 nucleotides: TGTGCCACCAGCAGAGGGAGGGAAGTCTACAATGAGCAGTTCTTC.

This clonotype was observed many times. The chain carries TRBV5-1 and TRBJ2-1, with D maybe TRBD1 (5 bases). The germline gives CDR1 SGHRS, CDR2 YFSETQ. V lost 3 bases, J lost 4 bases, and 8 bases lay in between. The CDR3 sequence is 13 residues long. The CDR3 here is CASSSTVYNEQFF. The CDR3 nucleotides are TGCGCCAGCAGCTCGACAGTTTACAATGAGCAGTTCTTC.

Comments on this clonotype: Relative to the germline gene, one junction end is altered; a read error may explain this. CDR3 in amino acids: CASSLLAPYNSPFHF. CDR3 bases: TGTGCCAGCAGTTTATTGGCCCCTTATAATTCACCCTTCCACTTT. The J gene is TRBJ1-6, the V gene TRBV12-3 or TRBV12-4; no clear D. This CDR3 comprises 15 residues.

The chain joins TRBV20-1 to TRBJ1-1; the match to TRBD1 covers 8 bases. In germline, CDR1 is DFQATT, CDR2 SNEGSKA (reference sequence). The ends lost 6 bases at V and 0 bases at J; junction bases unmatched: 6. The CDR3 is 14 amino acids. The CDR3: CSAPTGALNTEAFF. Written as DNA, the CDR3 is TGCAGTGCCCCGACAGGGGCCTTGAACACTGAAGCTTTCTTT.

CDR3 DNA sequence: TGTGCCAGCGGCGGGGTCAGCATCGCAAGCGAGCAGTACGTC. The encoded protein is CASGGVSIASEQYV. The genes are TRBV6-1 and TRBJ2-7, with a tentative D call TRBD2 (6 bases). CDR1 and CDR2 from the germline V gene are MNHNS and SASEGT. V dropped 8 bases and J dropped 6 bases, with 20 bases sitting between them. The CDR3 runs 14 residues.